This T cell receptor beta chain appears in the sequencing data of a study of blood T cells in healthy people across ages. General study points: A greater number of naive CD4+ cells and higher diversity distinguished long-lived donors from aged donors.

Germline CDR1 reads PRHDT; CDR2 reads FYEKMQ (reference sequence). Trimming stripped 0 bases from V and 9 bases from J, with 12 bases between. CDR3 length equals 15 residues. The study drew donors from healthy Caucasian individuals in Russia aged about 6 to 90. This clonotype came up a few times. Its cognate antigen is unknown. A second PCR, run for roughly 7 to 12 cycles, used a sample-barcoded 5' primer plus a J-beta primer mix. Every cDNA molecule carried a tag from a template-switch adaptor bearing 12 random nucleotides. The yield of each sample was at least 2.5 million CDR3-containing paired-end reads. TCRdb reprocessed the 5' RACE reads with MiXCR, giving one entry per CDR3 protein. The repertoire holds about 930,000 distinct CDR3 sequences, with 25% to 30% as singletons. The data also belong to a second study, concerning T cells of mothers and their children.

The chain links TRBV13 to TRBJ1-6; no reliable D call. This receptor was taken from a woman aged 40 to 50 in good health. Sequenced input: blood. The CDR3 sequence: CASSLGHSPSSPLHF. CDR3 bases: TGTGCCAGCAGCTTAGGCCACAGCCCAAGTTCACCCCTCCACTTT.